Below, 26 T cell receptor beta chains from the same sample are listed, as sequenced in a study of cytomegalovirus exposure and HLA in healthy donors (dated by TCRdb to the late 2010s). The library was obtained by the immunoSEQ multiplex PCR assay. For the multiplex PCR, a mixture combining 60 forward primers for TCR Vbeta segments and 13 reverse primers for TCR Jbeta segments was used. TCRdb carries this immuneACCESS record with in-frame sequences only. Its versions omit some clonotypes, under half of them owing to an unresolved V gene in the studies checked, with the rest unexplained. Within this sample are about 190,000 clones, with roughly 77% of them counted one time only. Clones ranked in the top ten supply more than 4% of the sample. Source material: PBMCs. The receptors shown here come from a man aged 25 to 45 in good health and CMV-seropositive.

J is TRBJ2-7 and V is TRBV5-4, with 9 bases aligning to TRBD2. The CDR3 is 15 residues long. CDR1 is SGHNT, CDR2 YYREEE, per germline (reference sequence). Losses at the gene ends were 0 bases for V and 7 bases for J; bases not matched to a gene: 8. The CDR3, as DNA: TGTGCCAGCAGCTTGGAAGGACTCCTAGCGGGAGAGCAGTACTTC. This gives the protein CASSLEGLLAGEQYF.

The rearrangement uses TRBV6-5 and TRBJ1-2, with D perhaps TRBD1 (6 bases). This CDR3 comprises 16 residues. The V gene lost 2 bases and the J gene lost 6 bases, with 19 bases spanning the gap. From germline, CDR1 is MNHEY and CDR2 SVGAGI. This CDR3 is CASSYTGQLPFHGYTF. CDR3 in DNA: TGTGCCAGCAGTTACACAGGGCAGCTTCCCTTCCATGGCTACACCTTC.

The chain has TRBV5-6 and TRBJ1-1; D gene uncertain. Looked up from germline, CDR1 is SGHDT and CDR2 is YYEEEE. V lost 4 bases, J lost 3 bases, and 4 bases lay in between. This CDR3 spans 11 amino acids. In nucleotides, the CDR3 is TGTGCCAGCAGCGCGGACACTGAAGCTTTCTTT. It translates to CASSADTEAFF.

V is TRBV23-1 and J is TRBJ2-2, with D tentatively TRBD2 (5 bases). TRBV23-1 falls under the ORF class, with uncertain function. The V end lost 6 bases, the J end lost 3 bases, and 17 bases lay between the germline ends. The CDR3 loop spans 16 amino acids. DNA for the CDR3: TGCGCCAGCAGCCCTAGTGGGGTGGGAGACACCGGGGAGCTGTTTTTT. Amino acids: CASSPSGVGDTGELFF.

Only one count was recorded for this clone. V is TRBV7-9 and J is TRBJ1-2; D unclear. CDR1 and CDR2 (germline): SEHNR, FQNEAQ (reference sequence). This CDR3 contains 11 residues. Trimming removed 4 bases at V and 4 bases at J, with 4 bases between. DNA for the CDR3: TGTGCCAGCAGCTCGAGCTATGGCTACACCTTC. Translated: CASSSSYGYTF.

This chain uses TRBV27 with TRBJ1-1; D unresolved. V lost 4 bases and J 1 base, leaving 16 bases between the germline ends. The germline gives CDR1 MNHEY, CDR2 SMNVEV (reference sequence). CDR3 length: 16 residues. The CDR3 is CASSYLGAQTNTEAFF. CDR3 sequence (DNA): TGTGCCAGCAGTTATCTTGGAGCCCAGACGAACACTGAAGCTTTCTTT.

The V gene is TRBV28, the J gene TRBJ2-1, with D possibly TRBD2 on 6 matching bases. Trimming took 8 bases from V and 10 from J, leaving 15 bases between them. There are 12 residues in the CDR3. Germline-derived CDR1 and CDR2 are MDHEN and SYDVKM. CDR3 sequence: CASWDPRDEQFF. DNA of the CDR3: TGTGCCAGCTGGGACCCGCGGGACGAGCAGTTCTTC.

V gene TRBV5-6 combines with J gene TRBJ1-2; 7 positions match TRBD1. Germline trimming cut 4 bases from V and 4 bases from J; bases unmatched to any gene: 7. Germline CDR1 SGHDT, CDR2 YYEEEE. There are 14 residues in the CDR3. The CDR3 is CASSQGQKAYGYTF. The CDR3 nucleotides are TGTGCCAGCAGCCAGGGACAGAAGGCCTATGGCTACACCTTC.

V gene TRBV7-2 combines with J gene TRBJ2-2; 9 bases fit TRBD1. Trimming at V came to 2 bases and at J to 0 bases, leaving 1 base not matched to a gene. This CDR3 is built from 16 residues. In germline, CDR1 is SGHTA, CDR2 FQGNSA. CDR3 sequence reads: CASSLRTGANTGELFF. CDR3 bases: TGTGCCAGCAGCTTACGGACAGGGGCGAACACCGGGGAGCTGTTTTTT.

This clone was detected only once. The chain combines TRBV15 with TRBJ2-7; a weak D match, TRBD1 (6 bases). The CDR3 runs to 15 residues. The germline CDR1 and CDR2 sequences are LNHNV and YYDKDF (reference sequence). V was shortened by 5 bases and J by 2 bases, with 16 bases between the two germline ends. The CDR3 DNA is TGTGCCACCAGCGGTAACAGGGCATATCCCTACGAGCAGTACTTC. Its translation is CATSGNRAYPYEQYF. The full variable domain, rest sourced from reference TRBV15 and TRBJ2-7, is DAMVIQNPRYQVTQFGKPVTLSCSQTLNHNVMYWYQQKSSQAPKLLFHYYDKDFNNEADTPDNFQSRRPNTSFCFLDIRSPGLGDTAMYLCATSGNRAYPYEQYFGPGTRLTVT.

This chain joins TRBV29-1 and TRBJ1-2; 7 bases match TRBD1. The CDR3 totals 13 residues. V gave up 5 bases and J gave up 8 bases; unmatched junction bases: 11. Germline CDR1 is SQVTM and CDR2 is ANQGSEA. The CDR3 DNA follows: TGCAGCGTTAGAAGACAGGGTAAATCAGGCTACACCTTC. Protein sequence: CSVRRQGKSGYTF.

The chain carries TRBV6-5 and TRBJ2-7; 7 bases are a match to TRBD1. Unmatched junction bases numbered 5, after V lost 8 bases and J lost 4 bases. Per germline, CDR1 MNHEY and CDR2 SVGAGI. The CDR3 totals 12 residues. DNA of the CDR3: TGTGCCAGCGGGTCCAGGGGGTACGAGCAGTACTTC. Protein sequence: CASGSRGYEQYF.

The gene calls are TRBV27 and TRBJ1-3; maybe TRBD1 (5 bases). The V gene's germline CDR1 is MNHEY and CDR2 SMNVEV (reference sequence). This CDR3 has 13 amino acids. V lost 6 bases to trimming and J lost 0 bases, with 6 bases between them. The chain's CDR3 is CASRQVSGNTIYF. The CDR3 DNA reads as TGTGCCAGCAGACAGGTCTCTGGAAACACCATATATTTT.

Worth noting for this clone: Relative to the germline gene, one junction end is altered; a read error may explain this. The V call is TRBV7-9, the J call TRBJ2-7, with D perhaps matching TRBD2 (6 bases). This CDR3 is built from 17 residues. Germline assignment: CDR1 SEHNR and CDR2 FQNEAQ (reference sequence). CDR3: CSSSLTPQGAGSYEQYF. The CDR3 coding sequence is TGTTCCAGCAGCTTAACCCCGCAGGGCGCGGGATCCTACGAGCAGTACTTC.

This clone appeared once. This chain links TRBV7-3 with TRBJ1-1; D is perhaps TRBD1 (6 bases). Germline CDR1 SGHTA, CDR2 FQGTGA. This CDR3 is 14 amino acids long. V dropped 5 bases and J dropped 4 bases, with 14 bases sitting between them. CDR3 sequence reads: CASSPRGGRTEAFF. In DNA, the CDR3 is TGTGCCAGCAGCCCCAGGGGCGGGCGCACTGAAGCTTTCTTT.

In this sample, this clone turned up a few times. The chain is built from TRBV5-1 and TRBJ2-1; D might be TRBD2 (5 bases). This CDR3 contains 14 residues. Trimming cost V 3 bases and J 6 bases, with 13 bases left between them. Germline assignment: CDR1 SGHRS and CDR2 YFSETQ. The CDR3 spells CASSSQIEGNEQFF. In DNA form, the CDR3 reads TGCGCCAGCAGCTCCCAAATTGAGGGCAATGAGCAGTTCTTC. The variable domain in full, completed from reference TRBV5-1 and TRBJ2-1, reads KAGVTQTPRYLIKTRGQQVTLSCSPISGHRSVSWYQQTPGQGLQFLFEYFSETQRNKGNFPGRFSGRQFSNSRSEMNVSTLELGDSALYLCASSSQIEGNEQFFGPGTRLTVL.

This clone was observed a few times. The chain has TRBV9 and TRBJ2-3; 14 bases match TRBD2. CDR1 is SGDLS, CDR2 YYNGEE, per germline. The CDR3 runs to 16 residues. The trim removed 1 base at V and 4 bases at J, leaving 2 bases unmatched. The chain's CDR3 is CASSVTTSGGADTQYF. CDR3 in DNA: TGTGCCAGCAGCGTAACGACTAGCGGGGGGGCAGATACGCAGTATTTT.

V usage is TRBV14 and J usage is TRBJ1-1; D is ambiguous. CDR1 SGHDN and CDR2 FVKESK come from the germline V gene. The CDR3 has 12 amino acids. Trimming removed 5 bases at V and 1 base at J, with 5 bases between. This CDR3 is CASSFRNTEAFF. CDR3 sequence (DNA): TGTGCCAGCAGCTTTCGGAACACTGAAGCTTTCTTT.

The V call is TRBV6-6, the J call TRBJ1-5, with D possibly being TRBD1 (6 bases). The CDR3 spans 15 residues. Between the trimmed V and J ends, which lost 8 bases and 0 bases, there was a span of 14 bases. Germline-derived CDR1 and CDR2 are MNHNY and SVGAGI (reference sequence). The CDR3 loop reads CASGRQVNSNQPQHF. CDR3 DNA sequence: TGTGCCAGCGGAAGACAGGTGAATAGCAATCAGCCCCAGCATTTT.

In this sample, this clone turned up a few times. The chain has TRBV9 and TRBJ2-1; 12 nucleotides match TRBD2. Trimming took 4 bases from V and 0 from J; bases not matched to a gene: 8. The CDR3 runs to 18 residues. Germline V lookup: CDR1 SGDLS, CDR2 YYNGEE. Here the CDR3 reads CASSPRLAGDRSYNEQFF. CDR3 nucleotide sequence: TGTGCCAGCAGCCCCCGACTAGCGGGAGACCGCTCCTACAATGAGCAGTTCTTC.

The V call is TRBV6-5, the J call TRBJ2-7; the match to TRBD2 covers 7 bases. The CDR3 consists of 15 residues. With V trimmed by 6 bases and J by 2 bases, 10 bases remained unmatched. CDR1 and CDR2 (germline): MNHEY, SVGAGI. CDR3 sequence (DNA): TGTGCCAGCAGCACTGCCGGACGGGGGGCCTACGAGCAGTACTTC. Protein product: CASSTAGRGAYEQYF.

This clone came up once. The rearrangement links TRBV19 to TRBJ2-1, with a possible D match to TRBD2 (6 bases). The CDR3 totals 18 residues. V dropped 3 bases and J dropped 0 bases, with 18 bases sitting between them. Per the germline V gene, CDR1 is LNHDA and CDR2 is SQIVND (reference sequence). CDR3 sequence: CASSISSGALFSYNEQFF. The CDR3 DNA follows: TGTGCCAGTAGTATCAGTAGCGGTGCACTTTTCTCCTACAATGAGCAGTTCTTC.

V and J are TRBV28 and TRBJ2-1; D gene uncertain. Trimming pared 2 bases from V and 6 bases from J, leaving 14 bases between. Germline CDR1 is MDHEN and CDR2 is SYDVKM. The CDR3 has 15 amino acids. The CDR3 protein is CASSLTLLGRNEQFF. CDR3 sequence (DNA): TGTGCCAGCAGTTTAACTCTTCTTGGTCGCAATGAGCAGTTCTTC.

The CDR3: CASSLRRGRNTGELFF. As DNA, the CDR3 is TGTGCCAGCAGCTTAAGGCGAGGCCGGAACACCGGGGAGCTGTTTTTT. The chain combines TRBV7-2 with TRBJ2-2; D gene uncertain. The ends were cut back, 2 bases at V and 1 base at J, with 11 bases in the middle. Germline-derived CDR1 and CDR2 are SGHTA and FQGNSA. CDR3 length equals 16 residues.

This clone was seen only a few times. This chain uses TRBV5-4 with TRBJ1-1; 7 nucleotides line up with TRBD1. V was pared by 0 bases and J by 0 bases, with 11 bases of the junction left unmatched. Germline V gives CDR1 SGHNT, CDR2 YYREEE (reference sequence). The CDR3 totals 18 residues. CDR3 loop: CASSLGGRQGKMNTEAFF. The CDR3 nucleotides are TGTGCCAGCAGCTTGGGGGGCAGACAGGGAAAAATGAACACTGAAGCTTTCTTT. Supplemented by reference TRBV5-4 and TRBJ1-1, the full variable domain reads ETGVTQSPTHLIKTRGQQVTLRCSSQSGHNTVSWYQQALGQGPQFIFQYYREEENGRGNFPPRFSGLQFPNYSSELNVNALELDDSALYLCASSLGGRQGKMNTEAFFGQGTRLTVV.

This rearrangement joins TRBV27 to TRBJ2-3; 8 nucleotides line up with TRBD2. Trimming took 6 bases from V and 4 from J; bases not matched to a gene: 12. This CDR3 has 16 amino acids. Looked up from germline, CDR1 is MNHEY and CDR2 is SMNVEV (reference sequence). CDR3 DNA: TGTGCCAGCAGCCCCCCACGGCGGGAGGTATCAGATACGCAGTATTTT. Translation gives CASSPPRREVSDTQYF.